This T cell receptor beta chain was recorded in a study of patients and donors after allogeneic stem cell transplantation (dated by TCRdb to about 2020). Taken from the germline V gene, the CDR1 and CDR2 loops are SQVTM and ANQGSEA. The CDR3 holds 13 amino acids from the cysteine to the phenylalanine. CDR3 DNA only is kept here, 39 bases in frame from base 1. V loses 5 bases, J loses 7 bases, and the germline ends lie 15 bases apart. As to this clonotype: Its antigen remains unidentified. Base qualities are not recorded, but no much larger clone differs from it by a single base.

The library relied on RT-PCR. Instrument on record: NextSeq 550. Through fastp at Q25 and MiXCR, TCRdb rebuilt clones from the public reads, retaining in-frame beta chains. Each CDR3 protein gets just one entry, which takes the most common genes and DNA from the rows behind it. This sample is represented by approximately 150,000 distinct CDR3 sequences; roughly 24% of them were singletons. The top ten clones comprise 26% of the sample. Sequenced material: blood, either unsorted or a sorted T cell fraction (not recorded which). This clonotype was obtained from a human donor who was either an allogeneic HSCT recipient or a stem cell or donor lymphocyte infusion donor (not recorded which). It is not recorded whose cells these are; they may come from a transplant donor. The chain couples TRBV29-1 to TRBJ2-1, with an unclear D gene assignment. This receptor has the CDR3 CSVHGPWANEQFF. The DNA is TGCAGCGTTCATGGTCCTTGGGCGAATGAGCAGTTCTTC.